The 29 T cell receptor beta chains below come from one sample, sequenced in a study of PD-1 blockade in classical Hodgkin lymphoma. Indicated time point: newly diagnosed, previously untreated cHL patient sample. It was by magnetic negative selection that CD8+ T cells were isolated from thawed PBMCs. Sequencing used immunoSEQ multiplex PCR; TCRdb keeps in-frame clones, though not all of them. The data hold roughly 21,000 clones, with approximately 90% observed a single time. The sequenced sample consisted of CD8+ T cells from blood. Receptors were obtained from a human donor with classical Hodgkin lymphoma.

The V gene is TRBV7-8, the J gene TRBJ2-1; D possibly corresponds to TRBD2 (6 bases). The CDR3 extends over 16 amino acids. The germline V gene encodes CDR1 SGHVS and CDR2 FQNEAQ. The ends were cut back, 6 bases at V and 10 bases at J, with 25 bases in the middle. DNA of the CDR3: TGTGCCAGCAGTCCTACTCCCGGGGAGGTACGTGCGGAGCAGTTCTTC. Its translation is CASSPTPGEVRAEQFF.

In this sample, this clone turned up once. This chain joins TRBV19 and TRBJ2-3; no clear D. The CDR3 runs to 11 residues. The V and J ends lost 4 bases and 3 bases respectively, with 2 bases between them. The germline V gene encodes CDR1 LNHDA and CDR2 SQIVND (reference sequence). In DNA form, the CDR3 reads TGTGCCAGTAGTAGGACAGATACGCAGTATTTT. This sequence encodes CASSRTDTQYF.

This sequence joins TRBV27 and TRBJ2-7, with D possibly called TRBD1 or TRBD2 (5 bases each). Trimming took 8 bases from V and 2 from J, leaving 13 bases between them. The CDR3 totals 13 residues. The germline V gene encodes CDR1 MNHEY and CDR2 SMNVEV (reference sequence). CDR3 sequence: CASGSGPPYEQYF. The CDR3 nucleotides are TGTGCCAGCGGTTCGGGGCCCCCCTACGAGCAGTACTTC.

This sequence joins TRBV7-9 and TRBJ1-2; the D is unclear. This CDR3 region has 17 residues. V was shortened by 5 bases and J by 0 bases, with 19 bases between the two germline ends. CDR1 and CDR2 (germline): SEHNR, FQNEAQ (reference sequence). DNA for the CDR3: TGTGCCAGCAGCCCCCCGTGGGCAGGTGAAGCTAACTATGGCTACACCTTC. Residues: CASSPPWAGEANYGYTF.

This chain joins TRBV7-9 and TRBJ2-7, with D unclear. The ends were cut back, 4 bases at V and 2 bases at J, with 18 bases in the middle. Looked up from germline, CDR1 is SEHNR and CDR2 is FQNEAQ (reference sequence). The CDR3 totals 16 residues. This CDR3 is CASSSSVTGPTYEQYF. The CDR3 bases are TGTGCCAGCAGCTCATCGGTGACCGGGCCCACCTACGAGCAGTACTTC.

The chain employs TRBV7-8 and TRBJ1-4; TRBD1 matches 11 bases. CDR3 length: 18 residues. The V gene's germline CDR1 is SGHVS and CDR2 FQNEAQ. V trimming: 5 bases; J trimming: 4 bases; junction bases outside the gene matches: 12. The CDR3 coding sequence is TGTGCCAGCAGCCCCCTGGGGACAGGGGGTCGAAGTAATGAAAAACTGTTTTTT. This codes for CASSPLGTGGRSNEKLFF.

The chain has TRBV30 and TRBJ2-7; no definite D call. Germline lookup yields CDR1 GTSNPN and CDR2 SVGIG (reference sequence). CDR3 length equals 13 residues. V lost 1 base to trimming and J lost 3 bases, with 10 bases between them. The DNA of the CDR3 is TGTGCCTGGAGTGAGGCAGACATCTACGAGCAGTACTTC. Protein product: CAWSEADIYEQYF.

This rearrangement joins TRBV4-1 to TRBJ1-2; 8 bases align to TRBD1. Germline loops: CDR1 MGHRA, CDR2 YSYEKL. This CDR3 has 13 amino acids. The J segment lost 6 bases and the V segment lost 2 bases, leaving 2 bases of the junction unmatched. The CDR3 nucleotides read TGCGCCAGCAGCCAAAAGGACAGGGATGGCTACACCTTC. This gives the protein CASSQKDRDGYTF.

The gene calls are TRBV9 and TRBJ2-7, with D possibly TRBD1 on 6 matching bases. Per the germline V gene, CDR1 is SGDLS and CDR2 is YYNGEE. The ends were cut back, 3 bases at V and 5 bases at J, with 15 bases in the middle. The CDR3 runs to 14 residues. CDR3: CASSEGGVRDEQYF. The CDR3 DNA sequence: TGTGCCAGCAGCGAAGGGGGAGTTCGAGACGAGCAGTACTTC.

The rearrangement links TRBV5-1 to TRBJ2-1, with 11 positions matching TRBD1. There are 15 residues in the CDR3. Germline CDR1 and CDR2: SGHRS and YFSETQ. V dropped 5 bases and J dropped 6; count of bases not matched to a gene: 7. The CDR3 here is CASRPGTGGFNEQFF. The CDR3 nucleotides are TGCGCCAGCAGGCCCGGGACAGGGGGGTTCAATGAGCAGTTCTTC.

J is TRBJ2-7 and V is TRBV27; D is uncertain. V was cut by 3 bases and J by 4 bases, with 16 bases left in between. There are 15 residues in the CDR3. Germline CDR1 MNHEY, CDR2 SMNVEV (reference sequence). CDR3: CASSFRTLLEYEQYF. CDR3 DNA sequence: TGTGCCAGCAGTTTTCGGACGTTGCTGGAATACGAGCAGTACTTC.

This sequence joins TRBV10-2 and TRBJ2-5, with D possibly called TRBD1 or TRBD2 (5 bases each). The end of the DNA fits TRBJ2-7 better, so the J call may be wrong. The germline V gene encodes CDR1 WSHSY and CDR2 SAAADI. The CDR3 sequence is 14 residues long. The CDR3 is CASSELGRNYEQYF. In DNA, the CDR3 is TGCGCCAGCAGTGAGTTGGGACGGAACTACGAGCAGTACTTC.

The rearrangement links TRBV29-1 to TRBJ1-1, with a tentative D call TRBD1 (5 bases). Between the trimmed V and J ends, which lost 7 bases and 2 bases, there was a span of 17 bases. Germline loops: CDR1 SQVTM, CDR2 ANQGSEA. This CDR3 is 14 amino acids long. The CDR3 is CSAPLGGGNTEAFF. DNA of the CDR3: TGCAGCGCCCCTCTGGGGGGGGGAAACACTGAAGCTTTCTTT.

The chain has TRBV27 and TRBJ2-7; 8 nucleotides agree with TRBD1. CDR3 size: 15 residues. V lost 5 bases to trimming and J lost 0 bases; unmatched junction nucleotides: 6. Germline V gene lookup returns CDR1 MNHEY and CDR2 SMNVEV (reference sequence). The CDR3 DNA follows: TGTGCCAGCAGTCTTCAGGGGGCCTCCTCCTACGAGCAGTACTTC. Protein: CASSLQGASSYEQYF.

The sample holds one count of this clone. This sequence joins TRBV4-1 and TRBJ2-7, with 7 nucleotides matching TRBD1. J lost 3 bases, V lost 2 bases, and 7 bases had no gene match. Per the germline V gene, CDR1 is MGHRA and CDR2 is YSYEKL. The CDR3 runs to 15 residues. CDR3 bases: TGCGCCAGCAGCCAAATACAGGGGCCCGACTACGAGCAGTACTTC. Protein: CASSQIQGPDYEQYF.

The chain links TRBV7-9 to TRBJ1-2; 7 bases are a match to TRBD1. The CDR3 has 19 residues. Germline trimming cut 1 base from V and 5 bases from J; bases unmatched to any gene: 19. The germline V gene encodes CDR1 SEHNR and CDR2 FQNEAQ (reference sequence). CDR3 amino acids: CASSLGLSFGQGGDYGYTF. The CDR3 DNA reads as TGTGCCAGCAGCTTAGGATTGTCGTTTGGGCAGGGGGGGGATTATGGCTACACCTTC.

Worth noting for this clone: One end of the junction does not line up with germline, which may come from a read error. The CDR3: CASSQARVQGASYGYTF. The CDR3 DNA follows: TGCGCCAGCAGCCAAGCCCGAGTACAGGGGGCGTCTTATGGCTACACCTTC. The rearrangement joins TRBV5-5 to TRBJ1-2, with TRBD1 matching 9 bases. Germline V gives CDR1 SGHKS, CDR2 YYEKEE (reference sequence). The CDR3 sequence is 17 residues long.

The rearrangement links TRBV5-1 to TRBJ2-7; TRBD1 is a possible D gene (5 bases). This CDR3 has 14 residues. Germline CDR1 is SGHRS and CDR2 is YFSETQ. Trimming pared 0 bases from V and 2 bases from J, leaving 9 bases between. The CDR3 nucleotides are TGCGCCAGCAGCTTGGATACAGGTGCCTACGAGCAGTACTTC. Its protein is CASSLDTGAYEQYF.

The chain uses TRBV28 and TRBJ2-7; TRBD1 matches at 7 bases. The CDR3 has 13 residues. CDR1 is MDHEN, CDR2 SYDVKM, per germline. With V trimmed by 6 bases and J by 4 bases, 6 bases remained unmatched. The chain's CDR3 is CASSLTTGYEQYF. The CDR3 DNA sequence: TGTGCCAGCAGCCTAACGACAGGGTACGAGCAGTACTTC.

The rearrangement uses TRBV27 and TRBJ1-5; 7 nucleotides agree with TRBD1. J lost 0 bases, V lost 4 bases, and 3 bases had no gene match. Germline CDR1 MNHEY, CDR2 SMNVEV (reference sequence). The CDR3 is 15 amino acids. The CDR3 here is CASSWDSNSNQPQHF. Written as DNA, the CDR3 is TGTGCCAGCAGTTGGGACAGTAATAGCAATCAGCCCCAGCATTTT.

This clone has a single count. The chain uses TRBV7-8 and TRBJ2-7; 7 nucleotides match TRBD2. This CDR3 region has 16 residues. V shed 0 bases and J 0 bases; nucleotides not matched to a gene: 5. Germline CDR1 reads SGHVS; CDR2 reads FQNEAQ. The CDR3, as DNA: TGTGCCAGCAGCTTAGCGGCTAGCGGAGCCTCCTACGAGCAGTACTTC. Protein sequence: CASSLAASGASYEQYF.

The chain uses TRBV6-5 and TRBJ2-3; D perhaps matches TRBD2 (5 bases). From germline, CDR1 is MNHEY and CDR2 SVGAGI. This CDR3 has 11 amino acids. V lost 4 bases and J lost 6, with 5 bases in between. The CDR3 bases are TGTGCCAGCAGTTTAGCGGATACGCAGTATTTT. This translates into CASSLADTQYF.

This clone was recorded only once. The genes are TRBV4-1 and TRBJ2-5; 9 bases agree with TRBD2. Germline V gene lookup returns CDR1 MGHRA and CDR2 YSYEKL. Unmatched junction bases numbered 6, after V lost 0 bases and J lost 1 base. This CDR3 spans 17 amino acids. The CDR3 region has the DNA TGCGCCAGCAGCCAAGATAGTCTAGCGGGACTCCAAGAGACCCAGTACTTC. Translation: CASSQDSLAGLQETQYF.

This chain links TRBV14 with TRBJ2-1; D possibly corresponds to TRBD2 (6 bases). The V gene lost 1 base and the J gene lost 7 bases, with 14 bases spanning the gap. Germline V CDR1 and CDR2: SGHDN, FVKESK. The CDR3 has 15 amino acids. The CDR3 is CASSQADGRWNEQFF. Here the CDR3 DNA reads TGTGCCAGCAGCCAAGCGGATGGGAGGTGGAATGAGCAGTTCTTC.

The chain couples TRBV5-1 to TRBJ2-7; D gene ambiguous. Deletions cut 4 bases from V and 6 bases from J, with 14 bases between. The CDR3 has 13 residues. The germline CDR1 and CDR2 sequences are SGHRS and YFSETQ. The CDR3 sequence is CASSPVLGGEQYF. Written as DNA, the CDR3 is TGCGCCAGCAGCCCCGTTCTGGGTGGCGAGCAGTACTTC.

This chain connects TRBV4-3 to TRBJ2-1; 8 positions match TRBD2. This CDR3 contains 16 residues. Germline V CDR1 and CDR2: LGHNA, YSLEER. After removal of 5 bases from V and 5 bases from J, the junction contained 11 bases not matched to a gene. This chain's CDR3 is CASSEHSGNRDNEQFF. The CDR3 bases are TGCGCCAGCAGCGAGCATAGCGGGAATAGAGACAATGAGCAGTTCTTC.

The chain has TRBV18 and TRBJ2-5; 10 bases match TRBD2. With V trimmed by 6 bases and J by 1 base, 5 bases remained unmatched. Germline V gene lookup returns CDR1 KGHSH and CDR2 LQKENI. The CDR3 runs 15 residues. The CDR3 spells CASSLLAGSQETQYF. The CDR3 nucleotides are TGTGCCAGCTCCTTACTAGCGGGGAGCCAAGAGACCCAGTACTTC.

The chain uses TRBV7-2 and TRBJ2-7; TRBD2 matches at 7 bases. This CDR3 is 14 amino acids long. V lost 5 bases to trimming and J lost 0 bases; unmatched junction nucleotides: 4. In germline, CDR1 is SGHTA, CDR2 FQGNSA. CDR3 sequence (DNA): TGTGCCAGCAGCGCCCGGGACTACTCCTACGAGCAGTACTTC. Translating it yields CASSARDYSYEQYF. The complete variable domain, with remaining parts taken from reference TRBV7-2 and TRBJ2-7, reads GAGVSQSPSNKVTEKGKDVELRCDPISGHTALYWYRQSLGQGLEFLIYFQGNSAPDKSGLPSDRFSAERTGGSVSTLTIQRTQQEDSAVYLCASSARDYSYEQYFGPGTRLTVT.

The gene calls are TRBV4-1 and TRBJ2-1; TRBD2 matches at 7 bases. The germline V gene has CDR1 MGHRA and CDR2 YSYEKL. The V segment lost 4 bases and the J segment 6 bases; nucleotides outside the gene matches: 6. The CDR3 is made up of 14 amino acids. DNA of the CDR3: TGCGCCAGCAGCCCAATCGGGGGGAGCAATGAGCAGTTCTTC. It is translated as CASSPIGGSNEQFF.